The rows below give T cell receptor beta chains drawn from one sample of a study of blood T cell repertoires in COVID-19. Method: immunoSEQ multiplex PCR; TCRdb's copy keeps in-frame clones and lacks some. This table holds some 240,000 clones, around 90% found once. The sequencing input was peripheral blood. The origin of the receptors is a man in his sixties with COVID-19, enrolled during active disease. Each CDR3 is given without its conserved first and last residue.

CDR3: ASSFGRGGRTEAF; V: TRBV28; J: TRBJ1-1
CDR3: ASSQRLSVAGELF; V: TRBV3-1/TRBV3-2; J: TRBJ2-2
CDR3: ASKDDRRSYNEQF; V: TRBV2; J: TRBJ2-1
CDR3: ASSPLTSGSSYEQY; V: TRBV7-9; J: TRBJ2-7
CDR3: SASIQGSAF; V: TRBV20-1; J: TRBJ1-1
CDR3: ASSGGTGHNEQF; V: TRBV5-1; J: TRBJ2-1
CDR3: ATSRGGTDSGANVLT; V: TRBV15; J: TRBJ2-6
CDR3: ASTPSGVYTDTQY; V: TRBV6-2/TRBV6-3; J: TRBJ2-3
CDR3: ASSWGPGGDEQY; V: TRBV6-6; J: TRBJ2-7
CDR3: SVAWTGGSEAF; V: TRBV29-1; J: TRBJ1-1
CDR3: ASSSRRPPDTQY; V: TRBV5-8; J: TRBJ2-3
CDR3: ASSLQDRGGDEQF; V: TRBV5-5; J: TRBJ2-1
CDR3: ASSYSTVHSPYGYT; V: TRBV6-5; J: TRBJ1-2
CDR3: ASREFGRGGYGYT; V: TRBV6-5; J: TRBJ1-2
CDR3: ASSLSSRNEQF; V: TRBV7-2; J: TRBJ2-1
CDR3: ASSLVQGSTEAF; V: TRBV11-2; J: TRBJ1-1
CDR3: ATSDAGTGETQY; V: TRBV24-1; J: TRBJ2-5
CDR3: ASRGGQGNTEAF; V: TRBV6-6; J: TRBJ1-1
CDR3: ASKGDTNTGELF; V: TRBV28; J: TRBJ2-2
CDR3: ASSDDRGGNSPLH; V: TRBV7-9; J: TRBJ1-6
CDR3: ASSFDRGNYEQY; V: TRBV6-5; J: TRBJ2-7
CDR3: ASTPGASRFLNSYEQY; V: TRBV5-4; J: TRBJ2-7
CDR3: ASSLGPGGFSYEQY; V: TRBV13; J: TRBJ2-7
CDR3: ASSQGQGYQETQY; V: TRBV18; J: TRBJ2-5
CDR3: ASSKAPGQNNSPLH; V: TRBV21-1; J: TRBJ1-6
CDR3: ASSPGLARHGQF; V: TRBV7-2; J: TRBJ2-1
CDR3: ASSRSWGGEGNQPQH; V: TRBV6-6; J: TRBJ1-5
CDR3: ASSQGGGFNTGELF; V: TRBV4-1; J: TRBJ2-2
CDR3: ASSARGSAIATNEKLF; V: TRBV6-1; J: TRBJ1-4
CDR3: ATSPGYSYEQY; V: TRBV24-1; J: TRBJ2-7
CDR3: ASSTTTGGNEKLF; V: TRBV5-4; J: TRBJ1-4
CDR3: ASMGASNQPQH; V: TRBV6-6; J: TRBJ1-5
CDR3: ASSLTVDTEAF; V: TRBV7-3; J: TRBJ1-1
CDR3: ATGESSTGELF; V: TRBV3-1/TRBV3-2; J: TRBJ2-2